This TCR beta chain originates from a study of blood T cell repertoires in COVID-19. Produced via immunoSEQ multiplex PCR; TCRdb's table is partial and in-frame only. The sample yields roughly 100,000 clones, about 90% seen once. This clone was seen only once. Sequencing was carried out using peripheral blood. The receptor was derived from a man between 18 and 35 years old with COVID-19, enrolled during active disease.

DNA of the CDR3: TGTGCCAGCAGTTTACTAGCGGGGTCTGAGCAGTTCTTC. Translated: CASSLLAGSEQFF. The rearrangement uses TRBV27 and TRBJ2-1; 9 nucleotides line up with TRBD2. Trimming took 2 bases from V and 9 from J; bases not matched to a gene: 2. Germline V CDR1 and CDR2: MNHEY, SMNVEV (reference sequence). The CDR3 has 13 residues.